Below, 30 T cell receptor beta chains from the same sample are listed, as sequenced in a study of Graves' ophthalmopathy and Graves' hyperthyroidism. Amplified TCR beta CDR3 regions were obtained using RNA transcripts as template. RT-PCR was first run with HTBI primers, then multiplex PCR in a second round. TCRdb reanalysed the multiplex PCR reads using MiXCR and keeps one entry per CDR3 protein. The repertoire holds just over 600,000 distinct CDR3 sequences, with 22% as singletons. Sequenced input: peripheral blood. The receptors here all came from a woman between 18 and 29 years old with stable Graves' hyperthyroidism. Some clones in this sample may be carry-over from other donors' samples.

The chain recombines TRBV5-1 with TRBJ1-2; D uncertain. The CDR3 length is 12 residues. Trimming shortened V by 4 bases and J by 5 bases, and 9 bases separated the two germline ends. Germline CDR1 reads SGHRS; CDR2 reads YFSETQ. CDR3 region: CASSQDGYGYTF. DNA of the CDR3: TGCGCCAGCAGCCAGGACGGTTATGGCTACACCTTC.

This clonotype was observed at least ten times. This chain links TRBV11-2 with TRBJ2-7; D not resolved. The CDR3 has 13 residues. V dropped 5 bases and J dropped 1 base, with 9 bases sitting between them. Germline lookup yields CDR1 SGHAT and CDR2 FQNNGV. CDR3 DNA: TGTGCCAGCAGCCCCGTCGTGTCCTACGAGCAGTACTTC. Its translation: CASSPVVSYEQYF.

This clonotype was seen ten or more times. The J gene is TRBJ2-7, the V gene TRBV6-5; D uncertain. V was trimmed by 1 base and J by 0 bases, leaving 7 bases between them. CDR1 is MNHEY, CDR2 SVGAGI, per germline. The CDR3 is 14 amino acids. DNA of the CDR3: TGTGCCAGCAGTTACTTGGGGAACTCCTACGAGCAGTACTTC. It is translated as CASSYLGNSYEQYF.

V and J are TRBV11-2 and TRBJ2-7; D remains unclear. Germline V gives CDR1 SGHAT, CDR2 FQNNGV. The CDR3 contains 11 residues. Trimming took off 5 bases at V and 5 bases at J, with 7 bases between the two ends. The CDR3 nucleotides read TGTGCCAGCAGCGTATTAAACGAGCAGTACTTC. Amino acid sequence: CASSVLNEQYF.

The V call is TRBV11-1, the J call TRBJ1-1, with a tentative D call TRBD1 (6 bases). This CDR3 region has 16 residues. Per the germline V gene, CDR1 is SGHAT and CDR2 is FQDESV (reference sequence). V was clipped by 5 bases and J by 0 bases, with 16 bases between them. For the CDR3, the DNA is TGTGCCAGCAGCCCCCCGACAGGTTACATGAACACTGAAGCTTTCTTT. It yields the protein CASSPPTGYMNTEAFF.

This clonotype was counted many times. V usage is TRBV7-8 and J usage is TRBJ2-7; 8 bases map to TRBD2. The V segment lost 2 bases and the J segment 6 bases; nucleotides outside the gene matches: 12. Per the germline V gene, CDR1 is SGHVS and CDR2 is FQNEAQ. The CDR3 length is 16 residues. Written as DNA, the CDR3 is TGTGCCAGCAGCTTATGGTCGGACAGCGGGGGTCCCGAGCAGTACTTC. It codes for CASSLWSDSGGPEQYF.

This clonotype was seen repeatedly, ten times or more. This chain connects TRBV12-3 or TRBV12-4 to TRBJ2-7; 7 positions match TRBD2. The V segment lost 3 bases and the J segment 3 bases; nucleotides outside the gene matches: 8. The CDR3 is 15 residues long. The CDR3, as DNA: TGTGCCAGCAGTTTTCAAGCGGGGTCCTTCTACGAGCAGTACTTC. Protein sequence: CASSFQAGSFYEQYF.

The table lists this clonotype with many counts. The V gene is TRBV24-1, the J gene TRBJ2-5; tentative D call: TRBD1 (6 bases). Germline V gene data show CDR1 as KGHDR and CDR2 as SFDVKD. The CDR3 is 16 amino acids. V gave up 4 bases and J gave up 7 bases, with 21 bases separating them. CDR3 bases: TGTGCCACCAGTGACCCAGGGACCCAGGGGAGTTTGACCCAGTACTTC. Its protein is CATSDPGTQGSLTQYF.

The V call is TRBV28, the J call TRBJ1-3; perhaps TRBD1 as D (6 bases). Germline V CDR1 and CDR2: MDHEN, SYDVKM. The CDR3 has 14 amino acids. V lost 3 bases and J lost 4, with 10 bases in between. CDR3 amino acids: CASSFSQGGNTIYF. The CDR3 region has the DNA TGTGCCAGCAGTTTTTCACAGGGAGGAAACACCATATATTTT.

As for this clonotype: The missing conserved phenylalanine or tryptophan at the end of this CDR3 makes a read error likely. J is TRBJ2-7 and V is TRBV9; D gene unclear. With 3 bases removed from V and 2 bases from J, the gap between germline ends came to 12 bases. CDR3 length: 14 residues. Per the germline V gene, CDR1 is SGDLS and CDR2 is YYNGEE. The CDR3 here is CASSATEGPYEQYY. The CDR3 coding sequence is TGTGCCAGCAGCGCTACAGAAGGACCCTACGAGCAGTACTAC.

This clonotype was seen ten or more times. V and J are TRBV4-2 and TRBJ2-5, with 8 nucleotides matching TRBD2. The ends lost 1 base at V and 0 bases at J; junction bases unmatched: 10. The CDR3 totals 18 residues. The germline V gene has CDR1 LGHNA and CDR2 YNFKEQ. The CDR3, as DNA: TGTGCCAGCAGCCAAGGGCGACACCAGCGGGGGAACCAAGAGACCCAGTACTTC. It translates to CASSQGRHQRGNQETQYF.

This clonotype came up many times. A much larger clone sits a single nucleotide away, making a read error possible. The gene calls are TRBV28 and TRBJ1-1; D unresolved. The CDR3 covers 14 residues. The germline V gene encodes CDR1 MDHEN and CDR2 SYDVKM. The germline V and J ends were trimmed by 2 bases and 0 bases, with 7 bases remaining between them. The CDR3 reads CASSLSRMNTEAFF. The CDR3 DNA is TGTGCCAGCAGTTTAAGCCGGATGAACACTGAAGCTTTCTTT.

This clonotype was counted many times. The chain combines TRBV20-1 with TRBJ2-7, with D possibly matching TRBD2 (5 bases). The CDR3 runs to 14 residues. The V and J ends lost 0 bases and 2 bases respectively, with 11 bases between them. Per the germline V gene, CDR1 is DFQATT and CDR2 is SNEGSKA (reference sequence). The CDR3 loop is CSARDLSGAYEQYF. In nucleotides, the CDR3 is TGCAGTGCTAGAGATCTCAGCGGAGCCTACGAGCAGTACTTC.

In the case of this clonotype: A read error is possible here, since a much larger clone lies one base away. The chain employs TRBV6-5 and TRBJ2-2, with TRBD1 matching over 7 bases. CDR3 length equals 15 residues. Germline loops: CDR1 MNHEY, CDR2 SVGAGI. Written as DNA, the CDR3 is TGTGCCAGCAGTTACTCAGGGGGCCCACCCGGGGAGCTGTGTTTT. Protein sequence: CASSYSGGPPGELCF.

The chain has TRBV12-3 or TRBV12-4 and TRBJ2-7; possibly TRBD2 for D (6 bases). The length of the CDR3 is 15 residues. Trimming stripped 7 bases from V and 5 bases from J, with 21 bases between. Here the CDR3 reads CASNSRGLPGDEQYF. CDR3 nucleotide sequence: TGTGCCAGCAATTCCCGGGGATTACCGGGGGACGAGCAGTACTTC.

The table lists this clonotype with many counts. The chain combines TRBV27 with TRBJ1-6; D call uncertain. V was clipped by 4 bases and J by 8 bases, with 6 bases between them. CDR1 MNHEY and CDR2 SMNVEV come from the germline V gene (reference sequence). The CDR3 has 12 residues. As DNA, the CDR3 is TGTGCCAGCAGTTATAAGGATTCACCCCTCCACTTT. Translated: CASSYKDSPLHF.

This clonotype was counted only a few times. A much larger clone differs from this one at a single base, so this may be a read error. The V call is TRBV7-2, the J call TRBJ1-1; weak D call: TRBD1 (6 bases). Germline V gene data show CDR1 as SGHTA and CDR2 as FQGNSA. This CDR3 contains 14 residues. For the CDR3, the DNA is TGTGCCAGCAGCAGGACAGCGTTAAACACTGAAGCTTGCTTT. Translating gives CASSRTALNTEACF. Full variable domain (outside the CDR3, taken from reference TRBV7-2 and TRBJ1-1): GAGVSQSPSNKVTEKGKDVELRCDPISGHTALYWYRQSLGQGLEFLIYFQGNSAPDKSGLPSDRFSAERTGGSVSTLTIQRTQQEDSAVYLCASSRTALNTEACFGQGTRLTVV.

With regard to this clonotype: One end of the junction varies from germline; a read error may be responsible. V usage is TRBV4-1 and J usage is TRBJ2-4; D ambiguous. This CDR3 comprises 11 residues. The germline V gene has CDR1 MGHRA and CDR2 YSYEKL. The CDR3 sequence is CASSHQNIKYF. CDR3 in DNA: TGCGCCAGCAGCCACCAAAACATTAAGTACTTC.

In this sample, this clonotype turned up many times. The chain recombines TRBV6-5 with TRBJ2-7, with 8 nucleotides matching TRBD1. V trimming: 4 bases; J trimming: 3 bases; junction bases outside the gene matches: 5. Per germline, CDR1 MNHEY and CDR2 SVGAGI. The CDR3 has 14 amino acids. The CDR3 bases are TGTGCCAGCAGTTCCCGACAGGGGCTCTACGAGCAGTACTTC. Translation: CASSSRQGLYEQYF.

V gene TRBV28 combines with J gene TRBJ2-7, with D perhaps matching TRBD1 or TRBD2 (5 bases each). Germline values: CDR1 MDHEN, CDR2 SYDVKM. The CDR3 is 15 amino acids. Deletions cut 8 bases from V and 0 bases from J, with 17 bases between. The CDR3 region is CASPGAGWSSYEQYF. CDR3 nucleotides: TGTGCCAGCCCCGGGGCAGGGTGGTCCTCCTACGAGCAGTACTTC. Variable domain in full (rest from reference TRBV28 and TRBJ2-7): DVKVTQSSRYLVKRTGEKVFLECVQDMDHENMFWYRQDPGLGLRLIYFSYDVKMKEKGDIPEGYSVSREKKERFSLILESASTNQTSMYLCASPGAGWSSYEQYFGPGTRLTVT.

This chain joins TRBV6-1 and TRBJ2-2; 8 bases match TRBD2. Germline CDR1 is MNHNS and CDR2 is SASEGT. The CDR3 runs to 16 residues. The V gene end was trimmed by 5 bases and the J gene end by 6 bases; junction bases not matched to a gene: 11. The CDR3 region has the DNA TGTGCCAGCAGTCGGACTTCGGGACTAGGATCCGGGGAGCTGTTTTTT. Its translation: CASSRTSGLGSGELFF.

This chain joins TRBV12-3 or TRBV12-4 and TRBJ1-5; the D gene is possibly TRBD1 (5 bases). Trimming removed 1 base from V and 2 bases from J, with 18 bases in between. CDR3 size: 18 residues. In DNA, the CDR3 is TGTGCCAGCAGTTTAGGGCAGGGCCCTTTGTGGGGCAATCAGCCCCAGCATTTT. As protein: CASSLGQGPLWGNQPQHF.

This sequence joins TRBV6-5 and TRBJ1-2, with no clear D. Per germline, CDR1 MNHEY and CDR2 SVGAGI. The CDR3 sequence is 14 residues long. The V end lost 2 bases, the J end lost 8 bases, and 15 bases lay between the germline ends. CDR3 in amino acids: CASSYRREDPGYTF. The CDR3 nucleotides read TGTGCCAGCAGTTACCGTCGGGAGGACCCGGGCTACACCTTC.

The rearrangement joins TRBV11-1 to TRBJ2-7; 9 bases map to TRBD2. The V gene's germline CDR1 is SGHAT and CDR2 FQDESV (reference sequence). The CDR3 is 18 residues long. V was pared by 5 bases and J by 0 bases, with 14 bases of the junction left unmatched. CDR3 sequence reads: CASSPGIAGVRSSYEQYF. CDR3 coding DNA: TGTGCCAGCAGCCCAGGAATAGCGGGGGTTAGGAGCTCCTACGAGCAGTACTTC.

The rearrangement uses TRBV30 and TRBJ2-2; possibly TRBD1 or TRBD2 for D (5 bases each). V lost 5 bases and J 5 bases, leaving 15 bases between the germline ends. The germline V gene encodes CDR1 GTSNPN and CDR2 SVGIG (reference sequence). The CDR3 covers 14 residues. The CDR3 protein is CAWGTGAHTGELFF. The CDR3 DNA follows: TGTGCCTGGGGGACCGGGGCACATACCGGGGAGCTGTTTTTT.

This clonotype appeared a few times. This rearrangement joins TRBV11-2 to TRBJ1-3; TRBD1 agrees at 7 bases. Germline assignment: CDR1 SGHAT and CDR2 FQNNGV. V was clipped by 4 bases and J by 0 bases; unmatched bases: 6. The CDR3 runs 16 residues. CDR3 sequence: CASSSVPGGSGNTIYF. In DNA form, the CDR3 reads TGTGCCAGCAGCTCGGTGCCAGGGGGCTCTGGAAACACCATATATTTT.

The genes are TRBV6-5 and TRBJ1-1; TRBD1 agrees at 7 bases. V was pared by 0 bases and J by 5 bases, with 6 bases of the junction left unmatched. CDR3 length equals 15 residues. Germline CDR1 and CDR2: MNHEY and SVGAGI. For the CDR3, the DNA is TGTGCCAGCAGTTACTCGCCGGGACAGCAAACTGAAGCTTTCTTT. Translating gives CASSYSPGQQTEAFF.

There are many counts of this clonotype. The chain has TRBV6-1 and TRBJ2-7, with 7 bases fitting TRBD1. V lost 1 base and J lost 3; bases outside the gene matches: 6. There are 15 residues in the CDR3. Germline V gene sequence: CDR1 MNHNS, CDR2 SASEGT. CDR3 residues: CASSEDRGENYEQYF. For the CDR3, the DNA is TGTGCCAGCAGTGAAGACAGGGGAGAGAACTACGAGCAGTACTTC.

About this clonotype itself: Its ends do not fully match the called genes, so a read error is possible. V and J are TRBV14 and TRBJ1-1, with TRBD1 as a possible D gene (5 bases). Germline V gene sequence: CDR1 SGHDN, CDR2 FVKESK. This CDR3 comprises 14 residues. In DNA form, the CDR3 reads TGTGCCAGCAGCCAAGACTTTTTGGGGCCTCTCGGTAACTTT. Encoded protein: CASSQDFLGPLGNF. Looking up the rest from reference TRBV14 and TRBJ1-1 gives the full variable domain: EAGVTQFPSHSVIEKGQTVTLRCDPISGHDNLYWYRRVMGKEIKFLLHFVKESKQDESGMPNNRFLAERTGGTYSTLKVQPAELEDSGVYFCASSQDFLGPLGNFGQGTRLTVV.

The rearrangement links TRBV12-3 or TRBV12-4 to TRBJ1-3; possibly TRBD1 for D (5 bases). Trimming took 7 bases from V and 2 from J, leaving 18 bases between them. This CDR3 has 16 amino acids. The CDR3 sequence is CASTLLPEGTGNTIYF. The CDR3, as DNA: TGTGCCAGCACCCTTCTCCCGGAGGGGACTGGAAACACCATATATTTT.